This T cell receptor (beta chain) is from a study of cytomegalovirus exposure and HLA in healthy donors. A word on this clone: Its antigen is still unknown.

Amplification used 60 Vbeta primers and 13 Jbeta primers. Original data processing: Unique TCR beta chains totaled 80 million to 100 million in a later count, with roughly 12 million of them shared. Measured with immunoSEQ multiplex PCR; TCRdb has only the in-frame clones, and not every one. V and J calls and clone size are given by that table; D and trimming were obtained from the DNA. The table lists under 200,000 clones, about 73% of them singletons. Those who donated were healthy bone marrow donors. The CDR3 loop spans 16 amino acids. V trimming: 3 bases; J trimming: 0 bases; junction bases outside the gene matches: 7. The V gene's germline CDR1 is SGHNT and CDR2 YYREEE (reference sequence). Study-wide findings and caveats: Donors belonging to an Asian-associated ancestry cluster reportedly showed fewer N-insertions in productive TCRs than the roughly 670-donor mean, according to what a later analysis found. As a later analysis revealed, most CMV-associated TCR beta chains appeared HLA-restricted.

J is TRBJ2-7 and V is TRBV5-4; 9 nucleotides align to TRBD1. The source of this sequence is a woman aged 40 to 50 in good health and CMV-seronegative. The sequenced sample consisted of PBMCs. The CDR3 DNA reads TGTGCCAGCAGCTATTCCGGGACAGGGATCTCCTACGAGCAGTACTTC. Protein product: CASSYSGTGISYEQYF.